The sequence of this T cell receptor beta chain was determined in a study of T cells in Graves' hyperthyroidism and ophthalmopathy. Any patient presenting with uncontrolled infection, other autoimmune disease, pregnancy or lactation was left out. V was trimmed by 0 bases and J by 0 bases, leaving 9 bases between them. The CDR3 covers 16 residues. The germline gives CDR1 SGHAT, CDR2 FQNNGV. Study findings and constraints: Ophthalmopathy was distinguished from stable hyperthyroidism by 13 V-J signatures.

This clonotype occurred many times. Its antigen is unidentified. From RNA transcripts, TCR beta CDR3 regions were amplified. A first-round RT-PCR of the TCR CDR3 used the HTBI primer set. Each CDR3 protein is one row after TCRdb ran MiXCR on the multiplex PCR reads. The table includes fewer than 650,000 distinct CDR3 sequences, 14% to 15% detected once. V is TRBV11-2 and J is TRBJ1-3; D is undetermined. This TCR was recovered from a woman aged 40 to 50 with Graves' ophthalmopathy. Sample: blood. The DNA of the CDR3 is TGTGCCAGCAGCTTAGACCCAGCCCGCTCTGGAAACACCATATATTTT. It codes for CASSLDPARSGNTIYF.